These 25 T cell receptor beta chains originate from one sample sequenced in a study of read filtering for tumor transcriptome and immune sequencing (dated by TCRdb to 2019 to 2021). Sequencing was carried out with an Illumina HiSeq 4000. TCR libraries were constructed from about 400 ng RNA using the Immunoverse kit, and molecular barcoded adaptors covering alpha/delta and beta/gamma chains were employed. TCRdb ran its own pipeline on the public reads, namely fastp trimming at Q25 and MiXCR clone calling, and kept in-frame beta chains. Under each unique CDR3 protein, matching rows form one entry showing the most common genes and DNA. This sample lists 130,000 or so distinct CDR3 sequences; around 14% were detected once. About 8.6% of the sample belongs to the ten largest clones. Sequenced input: a population of CD138-negative cells sorted from bone marrow. The cell subset or site label of this sample denotes: bone marrow mononuclear cells depleted of CD138+ plasma/myeloma cells by negative magnetic selection. These receptors were taken from a donor at least 40 years old with multiple myeloma.

Comments on this clonotype: This may be a read error, as it is one base from a much larger clone. The chain uses TRBV14 and TRBJ1-1; D is uncertain. Per the germline V gene, CDR1 is SGHDN and CDR2 is FVKESK. The CDR3 runs 13 residues. CDR3 in amino acids: CACSQEVNTEAFF. The CDR3 nucleotides read TGTGCCTGCAGCCAAGAGGTAAACACTGAAGCTTTCTTT.

This clonotype showed up just once. This may be a read error: a much more frequent sequence differs by one nucleotide. The J gene is TRBJ2-7, the V gene TRBV15; 7 bases are shared with TRBD2. The CDR3 covers 15 residues. Germline-derived CDR1 and CDR2 are LNHNV and YYDKDF (reference sequence). The J segment lost 9 bases and the V segment lost 2 bases, leaving 13 bases of the junction unmatched. Here the CDR3 reads CATSRYSGRGDGQYF. CDR3 nucleotides: TGTGCCACCAGCAGATACTCGGGGAGGGGCGACGGGCAGTACTTC. The full variable domain, in which reference TRBV15 and TRBJ2-7 provide the parts outside the CDR3, is DAMVIQNPRYQVTQFGKPVTLSCSQTLNHNVMYWYQQKSSQAPKLLFHYYDKDFNNEADTPDNFQSRRPNTSFCFLDIRSPGLGDTAMYLCATSRYSGRGDGQYFGPGTRLTVT.

For this clonotype: A much larger clone differs from this one at a single base, so this may be a read error. This chain connects TRBV4-3 to TRBJ2-1; perhaps D is TRBD1 or TRBD2 (5 bases each). Germline loops: CDR1 LGHNA, CDR2 YSLEER. This CDR3 is 14 amino acids long. CDR3 nucleotides: TGCGCCAGCAGCCAATGGTCGGGGCCGGGTGAGCAGCTCTTC. Its protein is CASSQWSGPGEQLF.

The V call is TRBV7-2, the J call TRBJ1-2; tentatively, D is TRBD1 (5 bases). The CDR3 consists of 12 residues. Trimming took off 1 base at V and 6 bases at J, with 6 bases between the two ends. The V gene's germline CDR1 is SGHTA and CDR2 FQGNSA. The CDR3 loop reads CASSLGGDGYTF. The CDR3 nucleotides read TGTGCCAGCAGCTTAGGAGGGGATGGCTACACCTTC.

This clonotype showed up many times. V gene TRBV12-5 combines with J gene TRBJ1-1; D ambiguous. The CDR3 runs to 17 residues. The germline V gene has CDR1 LGHNT and CDR2 FRNRAP. Trimming stripped 0 bases from V and 5 bases from J, with 19 bases between. In DNA form, the CDR3 reads TGTGCTAGTGGTTTGGTACTTGGTCTTTCCGGCGAAACTGAAGCTTTCTTT. Amino acid sequence: CASGLVLGLSGETEAFF. The full variable domain, its missing parts supplied by reference TRBV12-5 and TRBJ1-1, is DARVTQTPRHKVTEMGQEVTMRCQPILGHNTVFWYRQTMMQGLELLAYFRNRAPLDDSGMPKDRFSAEMPDATLATLKIQPSEPRDSAVYFCASGLVLGLSGETEAFFGQGTRLTVV.

Ten or more counts support this clonotype. This rearrangement joins TRBV7-9 to TRBJ1-4; 8 bases agree with TRBD1. The germline V gene has CDR1 SEHNR and CDR2 FQNEAQ (reference sequence). The CDR3 runs to 15 residues. Unmatched junction bases numbered 4, after V lost 4 bases and J lost 3 bases. CDR3 sequence: CASSSVQGANEKLFF. CDR3 in DNA: TGTGCCAGCAGCTCCGTACAGGGGGCTAATGAAAAACTGTTTTTT.

Remarks on this clonotype: A much larger clone lies one base from this, so it may be a read error. This chain links TRBV7-9 with TRBJ2-2; the match to TRBD2 covers 9 bases. CDR3 length: 16 amino acids. From germline, CDR1 is SEHNR and CDR2 FQNEAQ (reference sequence). In DNA, the CDR3 is TGTGCCAGCAGCGAGGAACTAGCGGGCAACATCGGGGAGCTGTTTTTT. It codes for CASSEELAGNIGELFF.

This clonotype was observed at least ten times. The chain uses TRBV20-1 and TRBJ1-6; TRBD1 aligns across 7 bases. V was clipped by 1 base and J by 13 bases; unmatched bases: 10. There are 14 residues in the CDR3. CDR1 DFQATT and CDR2 SNEGSKA come from the germline V gene (reference sequence). The DNA for the CDR3 is TGCAGTGCTAGAGGACAGGGTGGGGTCGGTCCCCTCCACTTT. Translating it yields CSARGQGGVGPLHF.

This clonotype has at least ten counts. The J gene is TRBJ2-1, the V gene TRBV19; TRBD1 agrees at 7 bases. Trimming cost V 5 bases and J 1 base; bases outside gene matches: 8. CDR3 length: 16 residues. In germline, CDR1 is LNHDA, CDR2 SQIVND (reference sequence). DNA of the CDR3: TGTGCCAGTAGTCTTCAGGGGGTTCGATCCTACAATGAGCAGTTCTTC. This translates into CASSLQGVRSYNEQFF.

Details on this clonotype: A much more abundant neighbour one base away suggests this may be a read error. This chain links TRBV4-1 with TRBJ2-7; D remains unclear. Germline V lookup: CDR1 MGHRA, CDR2 YSYEKL. V dropped 4 bases and J dropped 3 bases, with 16 bases sitting between them. The CDR3 totals 15 residues. CDR3 sequence (DNA): TGCGCCAGCAGCCTATCCAGCAGGCCGAACTACGAGCAGTACTTC. It is translated as CASSLSSRPNYEQYF.

On this clonotype: A much bigger clone sits one base away, suggesting this may be a read error. The gene calls are TRBV10-2 and TRBJ2-1; 11 nucleotides match TRBD2. The CDR3 has 15 amino acids. Per the germline V gene, CDR1 is WSHSY and CDR2 is SAAADI. CDR3 in DNA: TGCGCCAGCAGCGTTAGCGGGAGGGCCTACAATGGGCAGTTCTTC. The encoded protein is CASSVSGRAYNGQFF.

This clonotype has ten or more counts. J is TRBJ2-1 and V is TRBV5-5; 7 bases fit TRBD2. The CDR3 length is 15 residues. The germline CDR1 and CDR2 sequences are SGHKS and YYEKEE (reference sequence). J was trimmed by 5 bases and V by 0 bases; bases with no gene match: 5. The CDR3 sequence is CASSLGRLANNEQFF. CDR3 coding DNA: TGTGCCAGCAGCTTGGGGAGACTAGCCAACAATGAGCAGTTCTTC.

This clonotype has ten or more counts. The V and J genes are TRBV19 and TRBJ1-2; TRBD1 is a possible D gene (5 bases). Germline V gene data show CDR1 as LNHDA and CDR2 as SQIVND (reference sequence). This CDR3 is 12 amino acids long. CDR3 nucleotide sequence: TGTGCTACTGGGGCCTTTAACTATGGCTACACCTTC. It encodes CATGAFNYGYTF.

The chain joins TRBV5-5 to TRBJ2-5; D gene unclear. The CDR3 consists of 13 residues. Germline V gene lookup returns CDR1 SGHKS and CDR2 YYEKEE (reference sequence). The V gene lost 5 bases and the J gene lost 1 base, with 9 bases spanning the gap. The CDR3 DNA reads as TGTGCCAGCAGTCCACATCCCCAAGAGACCCAGTACTTC. This translates into CASSPHPQETQYF. The entire variable domain, with the rest obtained from reference TRBV5-5 and TRBJ2-5, is as follows: DAGVTQSPTHLIKTRGQQVTLRCSPISGHKSVSWYQQVLGQGPQFIFQYYEKEERGRGNFPDRFSARQFPNYSSELNVNALLLGDSALYLCASSPHPQETQYFGPGTRLLVL.

This clonotype occurred many times. The chain links TRBV2 to TRBJ2-3; 7 bases fit TRBD1. The CDR3 covers 15 residues. Germline loops: CDR1 SNHLY, CDR2 FYNNEI. Losses at the gene ends were 1 base for V and 6 bases for J; bases not matched to a gene: 7. The CDR3 bases are TGTGCCAGCAGTGAAGAGGGACAGCCCACGGATACGCAGTATTTT. This gives the protein CASSEEGQPTDTQYF.

Ten or more counts support this clonotype. The rearrangement uses TRBV11-2 and TRBJ2-7; maybe TRBD1 (6 bases). This CDR3 is built from 15 residues. V gave up 6 bases and J gave up 4 bases, with 19 bases separating them. Germline assignment: CDR1 SGHAT and CDR2 FQNNGV. CDR3: CASSGMMQGMYEQYF. CDR3 nucleotides: TGTGCCAGCAGTGGGATGATGCAGGGGATGTACGAGCAGTACTTC.

V is TRBV4-1 and J is TRBJ2-3; 10 bases match TRBD1. Germline trimming cut 3 bases from V and 2 bases from J; bases unmatched to any gene: 2. This CDR3 contains 15 residues. CDR1 and CDR2 (germline): MGHRA, YSYEKL. CDR3 in DNA: TGCGCCAGCAGCCAGAGACAGGGGGCCACAGATACGCAGTATTTT. Its protein is CASSQRQGATDTQYF.

This clonotype has a count of ten or more. This chain uses TRBV12-3 or TRBV12-4 with TRBJ2-1; no firm D call. V lost 8 bases and J lost 12, with 14 bases in between. The CDR3 length is 11 residues. The CDR3 is CASHYSGRQFF. As DNA, the CDR3 is TGTGCCAGCCATTATTCCGGGCGGCAGTTCTTC.

This clonotype was recorded at least ten times. This chain joins TRBV24-1 and TRBJ2-3; no definite D call. CDR3 length: 13 amino acids. Per the germline V gene, CDR1 is KGHDR and CDR2 is SFDVKD. V was cut by 11 bases and J by 3 bases, with 14 bases left in between. CDR3 coding DNA: TGTGCCATCGCCGCAAGGGCGACAGATACGCAGTATTTT. Amino acids: CAIAARATDTQYF.

The rearrangement joins TRBV19 to TRBJ2-2, with 7 nucleotides matching TRBD1. The trim removed 8 bases at V and 4 bases at J, leaving 7 bases unmatched. Per the germline V gene, CDR1 is LNHDA and CDR2 is SQIVND (reference sequence). This CDR3 comprises 14 residues. The CDR3 nucleotides are TGTGCCAGTTCTGAGGACAGGAGCACCGGGGAGCTGTTTTTT. Translating gives CASSEDRSTGELFF.

Many counts were recorded for this clonotype. The chain employs TRBV11-1 and TRBJ1-1, with D perhaps TRBD1 (5 bases). Germline-derived CDR1 and CDR2 are SGHAT and FQDESV (reference sequence). V lost 4 bases, J lost 0 bases, and 15 bases lay in between. This CDR3 contains 16 residues. The CDR3 sequence is CASSSVGDGLNTEAFF. The CDR3 coding sequence is TGTGCCAGCAGCTCAGTAGGGGACGGCCTGAACACTGAAGCTTTCTTT.

In regard to this clonotype: A much larger clone differs by one base, so this may be a read error. This chain joins TRBV11-2 and TRBJ2-7; D may be TRBD1 (5 bases). The CDR3 is 14 amino acids. Germline V gene data show CDR1 as SGHAT and CDR2 as FQNNGV. This chain's CDR3 is CAGSSRVPSYEQYF. Here the CDR3 DNA reads TGTGCCGGCAGCTCCAGGGTGCCCTCCTACGAGCAGTACTTC.

This clonotype showed up many times. V and J are TRBV12-3 or TRBV12-4 and TRBJ2-2; D is perhaps TRBD1 or TRBD2 (6 bases each). Trimming took 1 base from V and 5 from J, leaving 11 bases between them. The CDR3 covers 15 residues. CDR3 loop: CASSLDRAGTGELFF. CDR3 bases: TGTGCCAGCAGTTTAGACAGGGCGGGGACCGGGGAGCTGTTTTTT.

V is TRBV10-1 and J is TRBJ2-5; TRBD2 matches at 7 bases. The CDR3 contains 17 residues. Germline V CDR1 and CDR2: WNHNN, SYGVQD (reference sequence). After removal of 5 bases from V and 5 bases from J, the junction contained 17 bases not matched to a gene. CDR3 DNA sequence: TGCGCCAGCAGTAATACTAGCGTGAGGGCCATGATGGAGACCCAGTACTTC. This sequence encodes CASSNTSVRAMMETQYF.

This clonotype was counted ten times or more. The V gene is TRBV6-5, the J gene TRBJ2-1, with D tentatively TRBD1 (5 bases). The CDR3 loop spans 12 amino acids. Trimming took off 6 bases at V and 3 bases at J, with 6 bases between the two ends. The V gene's germline CDR1 is MNHEY and CDR2 SVGAGI. CDR3 loop: CASRGLYNEQFF. CDR3 coding DNA: TGTGCCAGCAGGGGGCTCTACAATGAGCAGTTCTTC.